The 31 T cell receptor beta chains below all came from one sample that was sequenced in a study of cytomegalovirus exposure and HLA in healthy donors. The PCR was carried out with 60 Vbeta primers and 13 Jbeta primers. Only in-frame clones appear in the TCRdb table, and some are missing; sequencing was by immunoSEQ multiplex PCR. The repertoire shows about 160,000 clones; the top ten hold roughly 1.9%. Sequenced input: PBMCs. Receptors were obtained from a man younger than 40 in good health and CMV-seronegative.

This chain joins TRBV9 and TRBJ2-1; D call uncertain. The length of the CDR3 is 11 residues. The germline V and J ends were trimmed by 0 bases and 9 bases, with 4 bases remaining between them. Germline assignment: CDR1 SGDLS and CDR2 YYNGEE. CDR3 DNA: TGTGCCAGCAGCGTAGGGGCTGAGCAGTTCTTC. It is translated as CASSVGAEQFF. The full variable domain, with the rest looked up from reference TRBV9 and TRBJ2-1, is DSGVTQTPKHLITATGQRVTLRCSPRSGDLSVYWYQQSLDQGLQFLIQYYNGEERAKGNILERFSAQQFPDLHSELNLSSLELGDSALYFCASSVGAEQFFGPGTRLTVL.

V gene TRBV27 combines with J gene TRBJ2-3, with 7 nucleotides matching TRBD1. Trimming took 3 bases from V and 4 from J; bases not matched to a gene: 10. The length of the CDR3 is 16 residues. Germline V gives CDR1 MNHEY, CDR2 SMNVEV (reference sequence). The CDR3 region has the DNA TGTGCCAGCAGTTTTGCCACAGGGGTTCCGGCAGATACGCAGTATTTT. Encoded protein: CASSFATGVPADTQYF.

CDR3: CSVEVNTEAFF. The CDR3 nucleotides read TGCAGCGTGGAGGTGAACACTGAAGCTTTCTTT. This chain links TRBV29-1 with TRBJ1-1; D call uncertain. Germline CDR1 SQVTM, CDR2 ANQGSEA. This CDR3 has 11 amino acids. V was trimmed by 6 bases and J by 0 bases, leaving 5 bases between them.

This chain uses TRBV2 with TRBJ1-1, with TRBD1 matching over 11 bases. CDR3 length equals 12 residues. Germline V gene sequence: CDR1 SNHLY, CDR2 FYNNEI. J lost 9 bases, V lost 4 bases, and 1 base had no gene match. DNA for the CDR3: TGTGCCAGCAGTGGGACAGGGGGCCAAGCTTTCTTT. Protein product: CASSGTGGQAFF.

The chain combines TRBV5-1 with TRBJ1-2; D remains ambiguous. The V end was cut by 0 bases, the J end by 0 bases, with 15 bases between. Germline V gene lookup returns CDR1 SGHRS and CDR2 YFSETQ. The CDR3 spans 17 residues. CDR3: CASSLAPGGKTNYGYTF. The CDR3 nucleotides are TGCGCCAGCAGCTTGGCCCCCGGAGGTAAAACTAACTATGGCTACACCTTC.

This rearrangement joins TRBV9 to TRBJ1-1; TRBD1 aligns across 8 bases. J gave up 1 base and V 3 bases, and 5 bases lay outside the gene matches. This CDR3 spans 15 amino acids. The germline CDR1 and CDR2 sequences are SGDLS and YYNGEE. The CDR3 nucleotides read TGTGCCAGCAGCGCGAGGGGACAGGAGAACACTGAAGCTTTCTTT. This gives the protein CASSARGQENTEAFF. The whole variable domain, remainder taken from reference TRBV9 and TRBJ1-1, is DSGVTQTPKHLITATGQRVTLRCSPRSGDLSVYWYQQSLDQGLQFLIQYYNGEERAKGNILERFSAQQFPDLHSELNLSSLELGDSALYFCASSARGQENTEAFFGQGTRLTVV.

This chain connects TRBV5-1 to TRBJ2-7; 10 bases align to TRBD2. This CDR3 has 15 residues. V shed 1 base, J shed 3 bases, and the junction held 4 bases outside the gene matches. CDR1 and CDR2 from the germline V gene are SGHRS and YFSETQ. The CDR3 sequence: CASSLLGTSDYEQYF. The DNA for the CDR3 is TGCGCCAGCAGCTTGCTTGGGACTAGCGACTACGAGCAGTACTTC.

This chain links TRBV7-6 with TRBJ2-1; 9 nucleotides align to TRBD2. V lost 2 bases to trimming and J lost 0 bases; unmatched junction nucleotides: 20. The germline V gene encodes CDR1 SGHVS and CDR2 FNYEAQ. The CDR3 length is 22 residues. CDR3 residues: CASSLLSGLGLAEYSSYNEQFF. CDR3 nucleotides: TGTGCCAGCAGCTTATTGTCAGGGTTGGGACTAGCAGAATATAGCTCCTACAATGAGCAGTTCTTC.

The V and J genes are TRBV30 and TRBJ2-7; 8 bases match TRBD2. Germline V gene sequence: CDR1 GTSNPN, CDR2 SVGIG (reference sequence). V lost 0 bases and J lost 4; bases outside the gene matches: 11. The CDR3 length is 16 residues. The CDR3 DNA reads TGTGCCTGGAGTGTACGCGGCGGGAGGAAGACGTACGAGCAGTACTTC. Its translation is CAWSVRGGRKTYEQYF.

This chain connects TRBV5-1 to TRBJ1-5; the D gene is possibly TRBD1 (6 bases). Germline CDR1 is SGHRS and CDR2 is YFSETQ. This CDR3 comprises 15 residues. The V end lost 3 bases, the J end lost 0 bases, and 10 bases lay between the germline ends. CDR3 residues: CASSSQGISNQPQHF. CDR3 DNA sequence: TGCGCCAGCAGCTCACAGGGTATTAGCAATCAGCCCCAGCATTTT.

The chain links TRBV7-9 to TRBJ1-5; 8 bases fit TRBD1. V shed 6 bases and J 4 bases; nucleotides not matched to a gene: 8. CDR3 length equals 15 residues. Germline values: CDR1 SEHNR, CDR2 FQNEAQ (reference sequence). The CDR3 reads CASSLWTGRNQPQHF. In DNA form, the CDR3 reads TGTGCCAGCAGTCTATGGACAGGGAGGAATCAGCCCCAGCATTTT.

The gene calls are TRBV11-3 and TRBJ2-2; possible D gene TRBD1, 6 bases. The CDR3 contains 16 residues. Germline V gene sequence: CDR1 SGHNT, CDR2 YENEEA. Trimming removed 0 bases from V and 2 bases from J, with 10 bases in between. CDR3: CASSLEGDINTGELFF. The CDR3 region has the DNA TGTGCCAGCAGCTTAGAAGGGGACATTAACACCGGGGAGCTGTTTTTT.

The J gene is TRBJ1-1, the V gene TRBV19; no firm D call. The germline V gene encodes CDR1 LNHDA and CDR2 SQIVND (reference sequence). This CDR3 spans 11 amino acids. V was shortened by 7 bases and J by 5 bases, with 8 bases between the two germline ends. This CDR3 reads CASMRTTEAFF. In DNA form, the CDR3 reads TGTGCCAGTATGAGAACGACTGAAGCTTTCTTT.

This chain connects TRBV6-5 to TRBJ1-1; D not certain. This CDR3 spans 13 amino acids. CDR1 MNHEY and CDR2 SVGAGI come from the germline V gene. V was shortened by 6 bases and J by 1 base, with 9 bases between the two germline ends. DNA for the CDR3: TGTGCCAGCAGCCCTCAGTGGAACACTGAAGCTTTCTTT. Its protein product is CASSPQWNTEAFF.

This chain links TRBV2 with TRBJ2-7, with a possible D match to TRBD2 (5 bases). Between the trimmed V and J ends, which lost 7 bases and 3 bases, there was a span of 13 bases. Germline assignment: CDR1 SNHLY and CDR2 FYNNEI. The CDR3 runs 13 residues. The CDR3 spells CASISLAGYEQYF. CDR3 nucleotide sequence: TGTGCCAGCATCTCCCTAGCTGGCTACGAGCAGTACTTC.

This CDR3 is CASSPGTGGTEAFF. The DNA of the CDR3 is TGTGCCAGCAGCCCAGGGACAGGGGGCACTGAAGCTTTCTTT. V usage is TRBV6-6 and J usage is TRBJ1-1; 11 bases align to TRBD1. Germline V gives CDR1 MNHNY, CDR2 SVGAGI (reference sequence). This CDR3 has 14 amino acids. With 6 bases clipped from V and 4 bases from J, the junction kept 4 bases outside the gene matches.

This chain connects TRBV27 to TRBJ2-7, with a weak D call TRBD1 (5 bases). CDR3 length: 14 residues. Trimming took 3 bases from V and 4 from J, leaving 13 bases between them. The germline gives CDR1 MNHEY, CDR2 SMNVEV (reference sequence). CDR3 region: CASSFRPGRYEQYF. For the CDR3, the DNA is TGTGCCAGCAGTTTCCGGCCAGGGCGTTACGAGCAGTACTTC.

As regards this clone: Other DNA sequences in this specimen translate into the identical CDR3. This CDR3 reads CASSLAGSTDTQYF. The CDR3 nucleotides are TGCGCCAGCAGCTTGGCCGGGAGCACAGATACGCAGTATTTT. This chain uses TRBV5-1 with TRBJ2-3; D not certain. V lost 0 bases, J lost 0 bases, and 5 bases lay in between. There are 14 residues in the CDR3. The germline V gene encodes CDR1 SGHRS and CDR2 YFSETQ.

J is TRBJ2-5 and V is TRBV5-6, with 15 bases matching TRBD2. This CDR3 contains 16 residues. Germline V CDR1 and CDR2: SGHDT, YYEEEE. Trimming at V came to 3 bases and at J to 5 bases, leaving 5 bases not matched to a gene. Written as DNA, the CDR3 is TGTGCCAGCAGCTGGGGACTAGCGGGAGGAGGTGAGACCCAGTACTTC. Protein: CASSWGLAGGGETQYF.

The chain's CDR3 is CASTPTSSYNEQFF. In DNA, the CDR3 is TGTGCCAGCACCCCGACTAGCTCCTACAATGAGCAGTTCTTC. V is TRBV5-4 and J is TRBJ2-1; D is possibly TRBD2 (6 bases). Germline values: CDR1 SGHNT, CDR2 YYREEE (reference sequence). Trimming left V 6 bases short and J 0 bases short, with 10 bases between. The CDR3 sequence is 14 residues long. The full variable domain, with the rest looked up from reference TRBV5-4 and TRBJ2-1, is ETGVTQSPTHLIKTRGQQVTLRCSSQSGHNTVSWYQQALGQGPQFIFQYYREEENGRGNFPPRFSGLQFPNYSSELNVNALELDDSALYLCASTPTSSYNEQFFGPGTRLTVL.

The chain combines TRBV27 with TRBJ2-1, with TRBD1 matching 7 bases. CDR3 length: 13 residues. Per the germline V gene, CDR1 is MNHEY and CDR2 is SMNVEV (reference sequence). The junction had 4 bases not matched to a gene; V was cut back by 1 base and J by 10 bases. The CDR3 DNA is TGTGCCAGCAGTTTATACAGGGGAAAAGAGCAGTTCTTC. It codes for CASSLYRGKEQFF.

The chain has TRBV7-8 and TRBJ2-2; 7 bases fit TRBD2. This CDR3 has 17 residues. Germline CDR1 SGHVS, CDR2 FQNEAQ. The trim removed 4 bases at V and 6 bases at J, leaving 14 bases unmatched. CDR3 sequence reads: CASSSKAGSLWAGELFF. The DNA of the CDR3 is TGTGCCAGCAGCTCCAAAGCGGGGTCGTTATGGGCCGGGGAGCTGTTTTTT.

The DNA for the CDR3 is TGTGCCAGCAGTTCTGACAGGGACTACACCTTC. Translating it yields CASSSDRDYTF. The V call is TRBV28, the J call TRBJ1-2; TRBD1 aligns across 7 bases. V gave up 4 bases and J gave up 10 bases; unmatched junction bases: 3. CDR3 size: 11 residues. From germline, CDR1 is MDHEN and CDR2 SYDVKM.

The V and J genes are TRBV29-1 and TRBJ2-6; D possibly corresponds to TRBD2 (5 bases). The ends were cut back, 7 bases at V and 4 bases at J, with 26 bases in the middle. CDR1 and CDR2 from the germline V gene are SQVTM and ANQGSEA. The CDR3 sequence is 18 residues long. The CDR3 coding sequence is TGCAGCGACCCCCAGGAACCCGCCCCGAGGAGGGGGGCCAACGTCCTGACTTTC. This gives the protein CSDPQEPAPRRGANVLTF.

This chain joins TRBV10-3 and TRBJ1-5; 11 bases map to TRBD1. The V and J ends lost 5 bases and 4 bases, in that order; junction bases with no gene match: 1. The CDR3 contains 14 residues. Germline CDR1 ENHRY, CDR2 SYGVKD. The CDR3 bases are TGTGCCATCAGTAGGGACAGGGGGAATCAGCCCCAGCATTTT. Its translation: CAISRDRGNQPQHF.

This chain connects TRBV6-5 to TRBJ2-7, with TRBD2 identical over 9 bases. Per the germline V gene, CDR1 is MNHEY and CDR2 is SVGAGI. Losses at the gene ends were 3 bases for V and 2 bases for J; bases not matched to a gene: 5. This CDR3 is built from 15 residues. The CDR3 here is CASSYRAGGPYEQYF. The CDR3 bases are TGTGCCAGCAGTTATCGGGCGGGAGGGCCCTACGAGCAGTACTTC.

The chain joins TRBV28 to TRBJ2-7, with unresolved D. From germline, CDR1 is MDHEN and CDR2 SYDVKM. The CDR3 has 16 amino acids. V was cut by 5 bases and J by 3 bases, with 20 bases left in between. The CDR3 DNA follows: TGTGCCAGCAGTCCGGCCCGACATATTCCCTACTACGAGCAGTACTTC. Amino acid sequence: CASSPARHIPYYEQYF.

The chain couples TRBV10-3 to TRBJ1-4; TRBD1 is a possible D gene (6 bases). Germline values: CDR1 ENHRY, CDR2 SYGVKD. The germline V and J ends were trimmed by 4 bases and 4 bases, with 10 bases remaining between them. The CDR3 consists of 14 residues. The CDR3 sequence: CAISGTASNEKLFF. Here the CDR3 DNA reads TGTGCCATCAGTGGGACAGCGAGTAATGAAAAACTGTTTTTT.

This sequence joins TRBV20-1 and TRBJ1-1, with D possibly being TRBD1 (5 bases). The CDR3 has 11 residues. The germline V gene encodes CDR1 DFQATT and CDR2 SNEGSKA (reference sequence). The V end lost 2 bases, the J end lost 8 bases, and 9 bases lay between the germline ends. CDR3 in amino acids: CSARHDSEAFF. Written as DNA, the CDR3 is TGCAGTGCTAGACATGACAGCGAAGCTTTCTTT.

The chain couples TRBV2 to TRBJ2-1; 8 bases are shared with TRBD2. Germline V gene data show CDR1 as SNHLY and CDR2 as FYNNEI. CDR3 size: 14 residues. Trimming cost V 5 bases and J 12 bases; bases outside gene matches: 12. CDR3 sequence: CASSTSGTPQGQFF. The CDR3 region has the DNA TGTGCCAGCAGTACTAGCGGAACCCCCCAAGGGCAGTTCTTC.

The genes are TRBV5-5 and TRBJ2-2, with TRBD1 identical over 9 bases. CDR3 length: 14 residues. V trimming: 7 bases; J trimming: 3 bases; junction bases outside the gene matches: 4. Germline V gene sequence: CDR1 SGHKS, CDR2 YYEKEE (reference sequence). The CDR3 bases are TGTGCCAGCTTCGACAGGGGGTACACCGGGGAGCTGTTTTTT. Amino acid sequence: CASFDRGYTGELFF.